These T cell receptor beta chains were read from a single sample in a study of blood T cell repertoires in COVID-19. Data came from immunoSEQ multiplex PCR; TCRdb stores just in-frame clones and leaves some out. The repertoire holds fewer than 500,000 clones, with roughly 85% as singletons. Sequenced material: peripheral blood. All receptors derive from a woman aged 30 to 39 with active or convalescent COVID-19. Both conserved end residues are part of each CDR3. D genes are given only for firm matches. Size is stated for part of the rows, as once, few or many counts, or as a class when the clone is expanded.

CDR3 | DNA | D | J | V | size
CASSTQREGTEQFF | TGTGCCAGCAGCACCCAGAGGGAGGGCACTGAGCAGTTCTTC | TRBD2 | TRBJ2-1 | TRBV9 | once
CASSQNKIRQEPYGYTF | TGCGCCAGCAGCCAGAATAAGATCAGACAGGAGCCCTATGGCTACACCTTC | - | TRBJ1-2 | TRBV4-1 | -
CASSYETAGNTIYF | TGTGCCAGCAGTTACGAGACAGCCGGAAACACCATATATTTT | - | TRBJ1-3 | TRBV6-5 | -
CAWSGFSGRAVYEQFF | TGTGCCTGGAGTGGATTTAGCGGGAGGGCGGTTTATGAGCAGTTCTTC | TRBD2 | TRBJ2-1 | TRBV30 | few
CASSQELAGGPYNEQFF | TGTGCCAGCAGCCAAGAGCTAGCGGGAGGGCCCTACAATGAGCAGTTCTTC | TRBD2 | TRBJ2-1 | TRBV4-2 | -
CAWSGMGQPNQPQHF | TGTGCCTGGAGTGGCATGGGACAGCCTAATCAGCCCCAGCATTTT | TRBD1 | TRBJ1-5 | TRBV30 | -
CASREGRTGNTEAFF | TGCGCCAGCAGGGAGGGTAGGACAGGGAACACTGAAGCTTTCTTT | TRBD1 | TRBJ1-1 | TRBV10-2 | -
CASSWARRTEAFF | TGTGCCAGCAGTTGGGCCCGTAGGACTGAAGCTTTCTTT | - | TRBJ1-1 | TRBV12-3/TRBV12-4 | -
CASSDVLAGVFVWSYEQYF | TGTGCCAGCAGTGACGTCCTAGCGGGAGTATTTGTTTGGTCCTACGAGCAGTACTTC | TRBD2 | TRBJ2-7 | TRBV2 | -
CASSQEITTNYGYTF | TGCGCCAGCAGCCAAGAAATAACAACTAACTATGGCTACACCTTC | - | TRBJ1-2 | TRBV4-1 | -
CASRTGGRVTGELFF | TGTGCCAGCAGGACAGGGGGACGGGTCACCGGGGAGCTGTTTTTT | TRBD1 | TRBJ2-2 | TRBV27 | -
CASSPGQSTDTQYF | TGCGCCAGCAGCCCGGGACAGAGCACAGATACGCAGTATTTT | TRBD1 | TRBJ2-3 | TRBV5-1 | -
CASSSGDTGAQPQHF | TGTGCCAGCAGTTCGGGCGATACAGGGGCCCAGCCCCAGCATTTT | TRBD1 | TRBJ1-5 | TRBV6-6 | -
CASSPIGSDRPLDGYTF | TGTGCCAGTAGCCCTATAGGGTCCGACAGGCCGTTGGATGGCTACACCTTC | - | TRBJ1-2 | TRBV19 | -
CASSDSILAGNNEQFF | TGTGCCAGCAGTGACTCGATTCTAGCGGGGAACAATGAGCAGTTCTTC | TRBD2 | TRBJ2-1 | TRBV6-4 | -
CASSDPGQYGYEQYF | TGTGCCAGCAGCGATCCGGGACAGTACGGGTACGAGCAGTACTTC | TRBD1 | TRBJ2-7 | TRBV2 | few
CASSPGFMNTEAFF | TGTGCCAGCAGTCCAGGGTTCATGAACACTGAAGCTTTCTTT | - | TRBJ1-1 | TRBV7-8 | -
CASSEVLAVTTDTQYF | TGTGCCAGCAGTGAAGTTCTAGCGGTGACCACAGATACGCAGTATTTT | TRBD2 | TRBJ2-3 | TRBV6-1 | -
CASSNSMSYGYTF | TGTGCCAGCAGTAACAGCATGAGCTATGGCTACACCTTC | - | TRBJ1-2 | TRBV6-5 | -
CASSLTGAHEQYF | TGTGCCAGCAGTTTGACAGGGGCCCACGAGCAGTACTTC | TRBD1 | TRBJ2-7 | TRBV5-6 | -
CASSLPSRNYGYTF | TGTGCCAGCAGTCTACCATCCAGGAACTATGGCTACACCTTC | - | TRBJ1-2 | TRBV27 | -
CASSRTGGNTALSYNSPLHF | TGCGCCAGCAGCCGGACAGGGGGCAACACCGCTTTGTCCTATAATTCACCCCTCCACTTT | TRBD1 | TRBJ1-6 | TRBV4-1 | once
CASSSLTGTSTDTQYF | TGCGCCAGCAGCTCCCTGACGGGTACTAGCACAGATACGCAGTATTTT | - | TRBJ2-3 | TRBV5-1 | -
CASSIGLAGGSDTGELFF | TGTGCCAGTAGTATCGGACTAGCGGGAGGGTCCGACACCGGGGAGCTGTTTTTT | TRBD2 | TRBJ2-2 | TRBV19 | -
CASSGDHEQFF | TGTGCCAGCAGCGGGGATCATGAGCAGTTCTTC | - | TRBJ2-1 | TRBV6-5 | -
CASSPSGGYQPQHF | TGTGCCAGCTCACCATCTGGGGGGTATCAGCCCCAGCATTTT | - | TRBJ1-5 | TRBV18 | -
CASSLLAGVSYNEQFF | TGCGCCAGCAGCTTACTAGCGGGGGTATCCTACAATGAGCAGTTCTTC | TRBD2 | TRBJ2-1 | TRBV5-1 | -
CASSIRQGGDSPLHF | TGTGCCAGTAGTATCAGACAGGGAGGTGATTCACCCCTCCACTTT | TRBD1 | TRBJ1-6 | TRBV19 | -
CASSYRALYTEAFF | TGTGCCAGCAGTTACCGAGCCCTGTACACTGAAGCTTTCTTT | - | TRBJ1-1 | TRBV6-2/TRBV6-3 | -
CASSQDLLQGRSGNTIYF | TGTGCCAGCAGCCAAGATCTCTTACAGGGGCGCTCTGGAAACACCATATATTTT | TRBD1 | TRBJ1-3 | TRBV3-1/TRBV3-2 | -
CASTWAGNTEAFF | TGTGCCAGCACGTGGGCGGGGAACACTGAAGCTTTCTTT | - | TRBJ1-1 | TRBV6-4 | -
CASSQDWTSSYEQYF | TGTGCCAGCAGCCAAGATTGGACTAGCTCCTACGAGCAGTACTTC | TRBD2 | TRBJ2-7 | TRBV4-2 | -
CASSLGDRAPGYTF | TGCGCCAGCAGCTTGGGGGACAGGGCGCCCGGCTACACCTTC | TRBD1 | TRBJ1-2 | TRBV5-1 | -
CASSPLPGVPNYGYTF | TGTGCCAGCTCACCATTGCCCGGGGTCCCTAACTATGGCTACACCTTC | - | TRBJ1-2 | TRBV18 | few
CASSYEYRGNTEAFF | TGTGCCAGCAGCTATGAGTACAGGGGAAATACTGAAGCTTTCTTT | TRBD1 | TRBJ1-1 | TRBV3-1/TRBV3-2 | -
CASSQVGRDSPLHF | TGTGCCAGCAGCCAGGTTGGGAGGGATTCACCCCTCCACTTT | - | TRBJ1-6 | TRBV11-1 | -
CASSPWTSGFTDTQYF | TGTGCCAGCAGCCCTTGGACTAGCGGCTTCACAGATACGCAGTATTTT | TRBD2 | TRBJ2-3 | TRBV9 | -
CASSPPRLGLLQETQYF | TGTGCCAGCAGCCCCCCCAGATTGGGGCTCCTCCAAGAGACCCAGTACTTC | - | TRBJ2-5 | TRBV7-9 | -
CASSETRGAQTQYF | TGCGCCAGCAGTGAGACACGTGGGGCGCAGACCCAGTACTTC | - | TRBJ2-5 | TRBV10-2 | -
CASSPTGAGNTIYF | TGTGCCAGCAGTCCGACAGGGGCAGGAAACACCATATATTTT | TRBD1 | TRBJ1-3 | TRBV6-5 | once
CASSVGDRGYYEQYF | TGTGCCAGCAGCGTAGGCGACAGGGGGTATTACGAGCAGTACTTC | TRBD1 | TRBJ2-7 | TRBV9 | -
CASSSTGTPYEQYF | TGTGCCAGCAGCTCTACAGGTACACCCTACGAGCAGTACTTC | - | TRBJ2-7 | TRBV7-2 | -
CASHEGGGTEAFF | TGCGCCAGTCACGAAGGCGGGGGCACTGAAGCTTTCTTT | - | TRBJ1-1 | TRBV5-1 | once
CASRGQGNTEAFF | TGTGCCAGCAGGGGGCAAGGGAACACTGAAGCTTTCTTT | - | TRBJ1-1 | TRBV25-1 | few
CASSIGQGGTGELFF | TGTGCCAGCAGCATCGGACAGGGTGGCACCGGGGAGCTGTTTTTT | TRBD1 | TRBJ2-2 | TRBV7-9 | -
CASSDLPPPTRNEKLFF | TGTGCCAGCAGTGACCTGCCCCCACCTACTCGGAATGAAAAACTGTTTTTT | - | TRBJ1-4 | TRBV2 | -
CASSIDLGGLNTGELFF | TGTGCCAGTAGTATAGATTTGGGGGGGTTAAACACCGGGGAGCTGTTTTTT | TRBD2 | TRBJ2-2 | TRBV19 | -
CATSQGQMFNEKLFF | TGTGCCACCTCTCAGGGACAGATGTTTAATGAAAAACTGTTTTTT | TRBD1 | TRBJ1-4 | TRBV6-5 | -